This T cell receptor beta chain was obtained from a study of blood T cells in healthy people across ages. Study details: The capture of about one barcoded beta molecule per two T cells was achieved by template switching.

With 7 bases removed from V and 8 bases from J, the gap between germline ends came to 20 bases. In germline, CDR1 is MNHEY, CDR2 SVGEGT. CDR3 length: 14 amino acids. Study-wide findings and caveats: Naive and antigen-experienced cells could not be conclusively compared, given unsorted PBMCs.

In regard to this clonotype: What it binds is unknown.

A second roughly 7 to 12 cycle PCR used barcoded and J-beta primers. TCRdb re-analysed the 5' RACE reads in MiXCR, keeping a single row per CDR3 protein. The data show about 500,000 distinct CDR3 sequences, under 30% seen once. These data also featured in a second study, about T cells of mothers and their children.

The material sequenced was blood. The sequence derives from a boy younger than 18 in good health. V and J are TRBV6-2 or TRBV6-3 and TRBJ1-1; D gene uncertain. This CDR3 reads CASITVRFGDEAFF. The CDR3, as DNA: TGTGCCAGCATTACAGTTCGATTTGGAGACGAAGCTTTCTTT.